This T cell receptor beta chain was retrieved from a study of T-cell reconstitution after alpha-beta-depleted transplantation in children. Per the germline V gene, CDR1 is SQVTM and CDR2 is ANQGSEA. V lost 6 bases and J lost 2, with 8 bases in between. This CDR3 is 12 amino acids long. This clonotype was seen a handful of times. Unique molecular identifiers were used to barcode this TCRbeta library. TCRdb used MiXCR to reprocess the PCR reads, holding one entry per CDR3 protein. This sample has 300,000 to 400,000 distinct CDR3 sequences, with more than 20% found just once. The chain employs TRBV29-1 and TRBJ1-3; D gene uncertain. The sequence derives from a male patient aged 10 to 17 who had a stem cell transplant for acute lymphoblastic leukemia, so the T cells may come from the graft donor. Material: PBMCs, mostly from graft donor cells, obtained 180 days after TCRalphabeta/CD19-depleted stem cell transplant. CDR3 in amino acids: CSVRTAGNTIYF. Here the CDR3 DNA reads TGCAGCGTCAGGACGGCTGGAAACACCATATATTTT.